These 12 T cell receptor beta chains originate from one sample sequenced in a study of graft-versus-host responses after intestinal transplantation. These TCRs are of unknown antigen specificity. Clones were sequenced by immunoSEQ multiplex PCR, and TCRdb holds only the in-frame ones, with some missing. The table has 95,000 to 110,000 clones, roughly 87% seen once. This specimen consisted of unstimulated CD4+ T cells sorted from spleen or lymph node cells, obtained before intestinal transplant. The receptors come from a human donor who received an intestinal transplant.

The chain combines TRBV5-1 with TRBJ2-7; D call uncertain. The V gene's germline CDR1 is SGHRS and CDR2 YFSETQ. The V and J ends lost 4 bases and 3 bases respectively, with 5 bases between them. The CDR3 contains 11 residues. The CDR3 DNA is TGCGCCAGCAGCCAAGACTACGAGCAGTACTTC. Amino acids: CASSQDYEQYF.

The CDR3 loop reads CASSLGQGRHEQYF. The CDR3 region has the DNA TGTGCCAGCAGTTTAGGACAGGGAAGACACGAGCAGTACTTC. The chain has TRBV6-1 and TRBJ2-7; 8 bases are a match to TRBD1. Germline trimming cut 5 bases from V and 5 bases from J; bases unmatched to any gene: 8. CDR3 size: 14 residues. The germline gives CDR1 MNHNS, CDR2 SASEGT.

V and J are TRBV7-3 and TRBJ1-4; D is unresolved. With 3 bases removed from V and 7 bases from J, the gap between germline ends came to 9 bases. The CDR3 sequence is 13 residues long. The V gene's germline CDR1 is SGHTA and CDR2 FQGTGA. CDR3 bases: TGTGCCAGCAGCTTCGGGCACGGTGAAAAACTGTTTTTT. This translates into CASSFGHGEKLFF.

This chain connects TRBV7-7 to TRBJ2-7; 8 bases match TRBD2. The CDR3 length is 17 residues. J lost 3 bases, V lost 1 base, and 11 bases had no gene match. Germline V gives CDR1 SSHAT, CDR2 FNYEAQ (reference sequence). The CDR3 nucleotides read TGTGCCAGCAGCTTAGGCGGGAGGAGAGTTCTCAACTACGAGCAGTACTTC. The encoded protein is CASSLGGRRVLNYEQYF.

The V and J genes are TRBV12-5 and TRBJ1-5, with no clear D. Germline CDR1 reads LGHNT; CDR2 reads FRNRAP. This CDR3 is 13 amino acids long. Trimming cost V 3 bases and J 2 bases, with 5 bases left between them. The CDR3 region is CASGFTGNQPQHF. CDR3 coding DNA: TGTGCTAGTGGTTTTACGGGCAATCAGCCCCAGCATTTT.

This clone was observed a handful of times. The chain is built from TRBV10-3 and TRBJ1-6; possibly TRBD1 for D (6 bases). The CDR3 sequence is 15 residues long. Trimming took off 10 bases at V and 7 bases at J, with 20 bases between the two ends. The germline V gene encodes CDR1 ENHRY and CDR2 SYGVKD. This CDR3 is CATLPADSRNSPLHF. The CDR3 DNA sequence: TGTGCCACCCTACCCGCGGACAGTCGAAATTCACCCCTCCACTTT.

V is TRBV7-9 and J is TRBJ2-5; 7 positions agree with TRBD2. The length of the CDR3 is 15 residues. Trimming removed 5 bases from V and 1 base from J; junction bases left unmatched: 7. Germline V gene lookup returns CDR1 SEHNR and CDR2 FQNEAQ (reference sequence). The CDR3 protein is CASSVSGPSQETQYF. CDR3 nucleotides: TGTGCCAGCAGCGTTAGCGGGCCAAGCCAAGAGACCCAGTACTTC.

The chain is built from TRBV5-1 and TRBJ1-6; D gene uncertain. V dropped 4 bases and J dropped 5 bases, with 7 bases sitting between them. This CDR3 has 13 amino acids. Germline V gene sequence: CDR1 SGHRS, CDR2 YFSETQ. This CDR3 is CASSQTDNSPLHF. The CDR3 region has the DNA TGCGCCAGCAGCCAAACAGATAATTCACCCCTCCACTTT.

This sequence joins TRBV5-1 and TRBJ2-5; 10 bases agree with TRBD2. The V and J ends lost 0 bases and 11 bases, in that order; junction bases with no gene match: 10. This CDR3 has 15 amino acids. CDR1 is SGHRS and CDR2 is YFSETQ in the germline V gene. CDR3 bases: TGCGCCAGCAGCTTGGTTCCTAGCGGGAGAGGGGAGCAGTACTTC. Its protein product is CASSLVPSGRGEQYF.

With regard to this clone: The final CDR3 position lacks the conserved phenylalanine or tryptophan, pointing to a likely read error. V and J are TRBV5-1 and TRBJ1-6; no clear D gene. V lost 4 bases and J lost 10, with 15 bases in between. CDR3 length: 14 residues. CDR1 is SGHRS, CDR2 YFSETQ, per germline. CDR3 sequence: CASSLGGSGSPLHL. CDR3 nucleotides: TGCGCCAGCAGCCTCGGAGGGTCTGGGTCACCCCTCCACCTT.

This clone was counted a single time. CDR3 in amino acids: CASSSTGPTSAGGETQYF. The CDR3 DNA sequence: TGTGCCAGCAGCTCCACCGGCCCGACTAGCGCCGGGGGAGAGACCCAGTACTTC. The chain is built from TRBV7-6 and TRBJ2-5, with 8 bases matching TRBD2. V was clipped by 4 bases and J by 4 bases; unmatched bases: 17. CDR3 length: 18 residues. Per the germline V gene, CDR1 is SGHVS and CDR2 is FNYEAQ.

The chain joins TRBV15 to TRBJ2-5; 7 bases are a match to TRBD1. Germline V gene lookup returns CDR1 LNHNV and CDR2 YYDKDF (reference sequence). CDR3 length: 14 amino acids. The ends lost 3 bases at V and 1 base at J; junction bases unmatched: 2. The chain's CDR3 is CATSSGQVQETQYF. The CDR3 coding sequence is TGTGCCACCAGCAGCGGACAGGTCCAAGAGACCCAGTACTTC.